One and the same sample provided the 18 T cell receptor beta chains below, sequenced in a study of cytomegalovirus exposure and HLA in healthy donors. PCR employed 60 Vbeta and 13 Jbeta primers. Assay: immunoSEQ multiplex PCR; the TCRdb copy retains only in-frame clones and omits some. The sample has under 90,000 clones, and its top ten clones hold roughly 13%. The material sequenced was PBMCs. These receptors originate from a middle-aged man in good health and CMV-seropositive.

This rearrangement joins TRBV5-4 to TRBJ1-1; D perhaps matches TRBD1 (5 bases). The germline gives CDR1 SGHNT, CDR2 YYREEE (reference sequence). The CDR3 runs 14 residues. V was pared by 2 bases and J by 5 bases, with 13 bases between. The CDR3 region is CASSFWGRGTEAFF. The CDR3 DNA is TGTGCCAGCAGCTTCTGGGGCCGGGGGACTGAAGCTTTCTTT.

V and J are TRBV18 and TRBJ2-2; tentatively, D is TRBD2 (6 bases). The CDR3 sequence is 16 residues long. V gave up 3 bases and J gave up 2 bases, with 13 bases separating them. From germline, CDR1 is KGHSH and CDR2 LQKENI. As DNA, the CDR3 is TGTGCCAGCTCACCTGTCCCGGGGACTAACACCGGGGAGCTGTTTTTT. Its protein product is CASSPVPGTNTGELFF. The full variable domain, completed using reference TRBV18 and TRBJ2-2, is NAGVMQNPRHLVRRRGQEARLRCSPMKGHSHVYWYRQLPEEGLKFMVYLQKENIIDESGMPKERFSAEFPKEGPSILRIQQVVRGDSAAYFCASSPVPGTNTGELFFGEGSRLTVL.

The V and J genes are TRBV10-2 and TRBJ2-7; no firm D call. V lost 0 bases and J 5 bases, leaving 2 bases between the germline ends. The CDR3 covers 11 residues. Germline loops: CDR1 WSHSY, CDR2 SAAADI. DNA for the CDR3: TGCGCCAGCAGTGAGTCTAACGAGCAGTACTTC. Translated: CASSESNEQYF.

The V gene is TRBV11-2, the J gene TRBJ2-1, with 9 bases fitting TRBD1. CDR3 length: 15 residues. The V gene end was trimmed by 7 bases and the J gene end by 1 base; junction bases not matched to a gene: 5. Germline-derived CDR1 and CDR2 are SGHAT and FQNNGV. The CDR3 sequence: CASTPGTGSYNEQFF. The CDR3 DNA sequence: TGTGCCAGCACCCCCGGGACAGGGTCCTACAATGAGCAGTTCTTC.

J is TRBJ2-1 and V is TRBV30; 9 bases are a match to TRBD2. This CDR3 is built from 12 residues. Per the germline V gene, CDR1 is GTSNPN and CDR2 is SVGIG (reference sequence). V trimming: 8 bases; J trimming: 10 bases; junction bases outside the gene matches: 9. CDR3 DNA: TGTGCCGGAGAGCGGGGGGCCAGGGAGCAGTTCTTC. It specifies CAGERGAREQFF.

The rearrangement uses TRBV11-2 and TRBJ2-5, with 9 bases matching TRBD2. Germline CDR1 is SGHAT and CDR2 is FQNNGV. Trimming removed 5 bases from V and 2 bases from J; junction bases left unmatched: 6. The CDR3 is 15 residues long. The CDR3 spells CASSRTSAPQETQYF. CDR3 bases: TGTGCCAGCAGCAGGACTAGCGCGCCGCAAGAGACCCAGTACTTC. The full variable domain, in which reference TRBV11-2 and TRBJ2-5 provide the parts outside the CDR3, is EAGVAQSPRYKIIEKRQSVAFWCNPISGHATLYWYQQILGQGPKLLIQFQNNGVVDDSQLPKDRFSAERLKGVDSTLKIQPAKLEDSAVYLCASSRTSAPQETQYFGPGTRLLVL.

V and J are TRBV2 and TRBJ1-1; D is undetermined. The CDR3 runs 14 residues. The germline V gene encodes CDR1 SNHLY and CDR2 FYNNEI. V lost 7 bases and J lost 6, with 18 bases in between. CDR3 sequence reads: CASTIQVASAEAFF. In DNA form, the CDR3 reads TGTGCCAGCACTATCCAAGTCGCTAGCGCTGAAGCTTTCTTT.

This rearrangement joins TRBV13 to TRBJ2-6, with 7 bases fitting TRBD1. The CDR3 has 17 amino acids. The ends lost 5 bases at V and 4 bases at J; junction bases unmatched: 11. The germline V gene encodes CDR1 PRHDT and CDR2 FYEKMQ (reference sequence). DNA of the CDR3: TGTGCCAGCAGCCCGCCTGGACAGGTTTCCGGGGCCAACGTCCTGACTTTC. Its protein is CASSPPGQVSGANVLTF.

The chain uses TRBV9 and TRBJ2-2, with D unresolved. Trimming pared 0 bases from V and 5 bases from J, leaving 8 bases between. This CDR3 comprises 14 residues. Per germline, CDR1 SGDLS and CDR2 YYNGEE. The CDR3 DNA sequence: TGTGCCAGCAGCGTAGCTACGATGACCGGGGAGCTGTTTTTT. As protein: CASSVATMTGELFF.

The chain carries TRBV19 and TRBJ2-7; 13 bases agree with TRBD2. V dropped 0 bases and J dropped 6; count of bases not matched to a gene: 11. The CDR3 covers 18 residues. Germline CDR1 LNHDA, CDR2 SQIVND (reference sequence). CDR3: CASSIDRPGLAGVAEQYF. CDR3 nucleotide sequence: TGTGCCAGTAGTATAGATCGGCCTGGACTAGCGGGAGTCGCCGAGCAGTACTTC.

The genes are TRBV19 and TRBJ1-1, with D perhaps matching TRBD1 (6 bases). V was shortened by 8 bases and J by 14 bases, with 18 bases between the two germline ends. Germline V gene lookup returns CDR1 LNHDA and CDR2 SQIVND (reference sequence). The CDR3 has 11 residues. CDR3 in amino acids: CASRSDGTFFF. The CDR3 nucleotides read TGTGCCAGTCGGTCGGACGGGACATTCTTCTTT.

The chain combines TRBV11-3 with TRBJ2-1; TRBD1 is a possible D gene (6 bases). V was clipped by 5 bases and J by 0 bases, with 11 bases between them. CDR3 size: 15 residues. Germline V lookup: CDR1 SGHNT, CDR2 YENEEA. The CDR3 loop reads CASSQGRGSYNEQFF. The CDR3 nucleotides are TGTGCCAGCAGCCAAGGCAGGGGCTCCTACAATGAGCAGTTCTTC.

CDR3 in DNA: TGTGCCAGCAGCTTGGGCCTAGCGGTTGAGCAGTACTTC. It encodes CASSLGLAVEQYF. The chain couples TRBV5-4 to TRBJ2-7; 7 nucleotides agree with TRBD2. This CDR3 comprises 13 residues. Trimming at V came to 0 bases and at J to 7 bases, leaving 4 bases not matched to a gene. CDR1 SGHNT and CDR2 YYREEE come from the germline V gene (reference sequence).

The rearrangement joins TRBV7-6 to TRBJ2-5; D is uncertain. The end of the DNA is better explained by TRBJ2-7, so the J call may be wrong. Germline V CDR1 and CDR2: SGHVS, FNYEAQ. The CDR3 sequence is 13 residues long. The CDR3 here is CASSLSRSDEQYF. The DNA of the CDR3 is TGTGCCAGCAGCCTATCGAGGAGTGACGAGCAGTACTTC.

V usage is TRBV2 and J usage is TRBJ1-6, with D unresolved. The germline V and J ends were trimmed by 5 bases and 9 bases, with 11 bases remaining between them. CDR3 length: 13 amino acids. The germline V gene encodes CDR1 SNHLY and CDR2 FYNNEI. In nucleotides, the CDR3 is TGTGCCAGCAGTTCCTCTGGGAGTTCACCCCTCCACTTT. This codes for CASSSSGSSPLHF.

The rearrangement joins TRBV7-9 to TRBJ1-1, with 7 bases fitting TRBD1. The V gene end was trimmed by 1 base and the J gene end by 7 bases; junction bases not matched to a gene: 3. The CDR3 contains 13 residues. Germline CDR1 SEHNR, CDR2 FQNEAQ (reference sequence). Here the CDR3 reads CASSLGGGGEAFF. The CDR3 nucleotides read TGTGCCAGCAGCTTAGGAGGGGGCGGTGAAGCTTTCTTT.

This rearrangement joins TRBV5-1 to TRBJ2-7; 11 positions match TRBD2. The CDR3 spans 15 residues. With V trimmed by 2 bases and J by 7 bases, 8 bases remained unmatched. The germline gives CDR1 SGHRS, CDR2 YFSETQ. CDR3 loop: CASSLTSGRLREQYF. In DNA, the CDR3 is TGCGCCAGCAGCTTAACTAGCGGGAGATTGAGAGAGCAGTACTTC.

The chain links TRBV25-1 to TRBJ1-1, with unresolved D. Trimming cost V 3 bases and J 7 bases, with 18 bases left between them. The length of the CDR3 is 15 residues. Germline CDR1 reads MGHDK; CDR2 reads SYGVNS. The DNA for the CDR3 is TGTGCCAGCAGTGACCCTTTGAGGCTAGCGGGTGAAGCTTTCTTT. It yields the protein CASSDPLRLAGEAFF.